The 32 T cell receptor beta chains given below trace back to one sample, sequenced in a study of T-cell reconstitution after alpha-beta-depleted transplantation in children. As it was prepared, the TCRbeta library received unique molecular identifiers. TCRdb re-called the PCR reads through MiXCR, storing one row per CDR3 protein. Of 450,000 to 550,000 distinct CDR3 sequences listed, about an eighth are singletons. This sample comprised PBMCs, mostly from graft donor cells, obtained 180 days after TCRalphabeta/CD19-depleted stem cell transplant. The receptors were gathered from a female patient aged 2 to 10 who had a stem cell transplant for aplastic anemia, so the T cells may come from the graft donor.

This clonotype has more than one count but fewer than ten. V is TRBV30 and J is TRBJ1-1; D is ambiguous. CDR3 length: 15 amino acids. Trimming stripped 0 bases from V and 0 bases from J, with 11 bases between. Per the germline V gene, CDR1 is GTSNPN and CDR2 is SVGIG (reference sequence). The DNA for the CDR3 is TGTGCCTGGAGTGTACCCCACGGGATGAACACTGAAGCTTTCTTT. Translating it yields CAWSVPHGMNTEAFF. The variable domain in full, with the rest retrieved from reference TRBV30 and TRBJ1-1, is SQTIHQWPATLVQPVGSPLSLECTVEGTSNPNLYWYRQAAGRGLQLLFYSVGIGQISSEVPQNLSASRPQDRQFILSSKKLLLSDSGFYLCAWSVPHGMNTEAFFGQGTRLTVV.

In its sample, this clonotype was seen a few times. The V and J genes are TRBV7-6 and TRBJ1-6, with TRBD1 matching over 8 bases. The germline V gene encodes CDR1 SGHVS and CDR2 FNYEAQ. J was trimmed by 7 bases and V by 2 bases; bases with no gene match: 7. There are 16 residues in the CDR3. The DNA for the CDR3 is TGTGCCAGCAGCTTATATGATACAGGGGGAAATTCACCCCTCCACTTT. Amino acid sequence: CASSLYDTGGNSPLHF.

This clonotype was counted ten times or more. The chain couples TRBV5-1 to TRBJ2-1, with D hard to call. Trimming removed 0 bases at V and 4 bases at J, with 5 bases between. The CDR3 is 13 residues long. CDR1 and CDR2 from the germline V gene are SGHRS and YFSETQ. CDR3 amino acids: CASSLANYNEQFF. The CDR3 region has the DNA TGCGCCAGCAGCTTGGCCAATTACAATGAGCAGTTCTTC. The variable domain in full, completed from reference TRBV5-1 and TRBJ2-1, reads KAGVTQTPRYLIKTRGQQVTLSCSPISGHRSVSWYQQTPGQGLQFLFEYFSETQRNKGNFPGRFSGRQFSNSRSEMNVSTLELGDSALYLCASSLANYNEQFFGPGTRLTVL.

In its sample, this clonotype was seen a few times. This sequence joins TRBV12-3 or TRBV12-4 and TRBJ1-1; D call uncertain. There are 13 residues in the CDR3. Trimming stripped 3 bases from V and 6 bases from J, with 11 bases between. The CDR3: CASSLAQSSEAFF. CDR3 in DNA: TGTGCCAGCAGTTTGGCACAGAGTTCTGAAGCTTTCTTT.

This chain uses TRBV5-6 with TRBJ1-6; the D is unclear. The germline V gene encodes CDR1 SGHDT and CDR2 YYEEEE. V was shortened by 1 base and J by 8 bases, with 13 bases between the two germline ends. This CDR3 spans 15 amino acids. Here the CDR3 DNA reads TGTGCCAGCAGCTTGCGGGAATCCTCCCATTCACCCCTCCACTTT. Residues: CASSLRESSHSPLHF.

The V and J genes are TRBV5-1 and TRBJ2-1; no clear D gene. CDR1 and CDR2 from the germline V gene are SGHRS and YFSETQ. The CDR3 length is 14 residues. V was cut by 1 base and J by 4 bases, with 9 bases left in between. CDR3 region: CASSLPVEYNEQFF. The DNA of the CDR3 is TGCGCCAGCAGCTTGCCCGTAGAATACAATGAGCAGTTCTTC.

This clonotype turned up a few times. The chain is built from TRBV3-1 and TRBJ2-7; maybe TRBD2 (6 bases). Germline V CDR1 and CDR2: LGHDT, YNNKEL (reference sequence). The CDR3 runs 15 residues. V dropped 4 bases and J dropped 6 bases, with 19 bases sitting between them. The CDR3 loop is CASSRSGTGRFEQYF. The CDR3 nucleotides read TGTGCCAGCAGCCGATCCGGGACTGGCCGCTTCGAGCAGTACTTC.

This chain uses TRBV15 with TRBJ2-7; D is uncertain. CDR1 and CDR2 (germline): LNHNV, YYDKDF (reference sequence). The CDR3 is made up of 14 amino acids. V was clipped by 0 bases and J by 3 bases, with 9 bases between them. CDR3 sequence (DNA): TGTGCCACCAGCAGAGATGTGCATAGCTACGAGCAGTACTTC. It encodes CATSRDVHSYEQYF.

This chain uses TRBV7-9 with TRBJ2-5; D gene ambiguous. V lost 1 base, J lost 5 bases, and 11 bases lay in between. The CDR3 is 14 amino acids. CDR1 and CDR2 from the germline V gene are SEHNR and FQNEAQ (reference sequence). This chain's CDR3 is CASSLVAFRETQYF. The CDR3 nucleotides read TGTGCCAGCAGCTTAGTTGCATTTAGGGAGACCCAGTACTTC.

CDR3: CASSSFPGTGGFRGYGYTF. Here the CDR3 DNA reads TGTGCCAGCAGTTCTTTTCCCGGGACAGGGGGCTTTCGAGGCTATGGCTACACCTTC. This sequence joins TRBV11-2 and TRBJ1-2, with 12 bases lining up with TRBD1. V lost 6 bases and J lost 4; bases outside the gene matches: 18. The CDR3 runs to 19 residues. In germline, CDR1 is SGHAT, CDR2 FQNNGV.

This clonotype has only a few counts. This rearrangement joins TRBV20-1 to TRBJ1-4, with D unclear. Per germline, CDR1 DFQATT and CDR2 SNEGSKA (reference sequence). CDR3 length: 12 residues. V shed 7 bases and J shed 4 bases, with 10 bases lying between them. The DNA for the CDR3 is TGCAGTGGCTTGAGGCTTAATGAAAAACTGTTTTTT. Its protein is CSGLRLNEKLFF.

This clonotype has just a few counts. The chain uses TRBV4-2 and TRBJ2-7; D may be TRBD2 (5 bases). This CDR3 has 17 amino acids. V gave up 1 base and J gave up 1 base, with 17 bases separating them. Germline assignment: CDR1 LGHNA and CDR2 YNFKEQ. The CDR3 bases are TGTGCCAGCAGCCAAGGTCTTGGAGCGGAACTATCCTACGAGCAGTACTTC. Residues: CASSQGLGAELSYEQYF.

This clonotype was counted only a few times. This chain joins TRBV20-1 and TRBJ2-7; 8 bases match TRBD2. The trim removed 4 bases at V and 4 bases at J, leaving 9 bases unmatched. CDR1 is DFQATT, CDR2 SNEGSKA, per germline (reference sequence). The CDR3 totals 14 residues. CDR3 bases: TGCAGTGCTACCCGTGAAGCGGGAGCTTACGAGCAGTACTTC. Protein: CSATREAGAYEQYF.

Only a few counts were recorded for this clonotype. The chain combines TRBV7-2 with TRBJ1-5, with D unclear. Trimming removed 2 bases from V and 3 bases from J, with 8 bases in between. The CDR3 totals 14 residues. Germline CDR1 SGHTA, CDR2 FQGNSA. This CDR3 reads CASSLKGNNQPQHF. The DNA of the CDR3 is TGTGCCAGCAGCTTAAAAGGGAACAATCAGCCCCAGCATTTT.

This chain joins TRBV19 and TRBJ1-5, with unresolved D. Trimming left V 1 base short and J 4 bases short, with 8 bases between. This CDR3 is built from 14 residues. Germline V CDR1 and CDR2: LNHDA, SQIVND (reference sequence). The CDR3 sequence: CASSIAERNQPQHF. The CDR3 DNA follows: TGTGCCAGTAGTATAGCCGAGAGGAATCAGCCCCAGCATTTT.

This sequence joins TRBV20-1 and TRBJ2-4; 12 nucleotides agree with TRBD1. This CDR3 contains 16 residues. The germline V gene has CDR1 DFQATT and CDR2 SNEGSKA (reference sequence). J was trimmed by 4 bases and V by 3 bases; bases with no gene match: 7. As DNA, the CDR3 is TGCAGTGCTAGCCGGGACAGGGGGCTTCCTAAAAACATTCAGTACTTC. This translates into CSASRDRGLPKNIQYF.

The chain employs TRBV4-2 and TRBJ2-1; perhaps TRBD2 as D (6 bases). From germline, CDR1 is LGHNA and CDR2 YNFKEQ. The V end was cut by 1 base, the J end by 0 bases, with 10 bases between. The CDR3 is made up of 16 amino acids. In nucleotides, the CDR3 is TGTGCCAGCAGCCAAGTCCAGCGGGTCTCCTACAATGAGCAGTTCTTC. This codes for CASSQVQRVSYNEQFF.

The V and J genes are TRBV20-1 and TRBJ2-5, with unresolved D. Germline V gene sequence: CDR1 DFQATT, CDR2 SNEGSKA (reference sequence). The V and J ends lost 3 bases and 4 bases respectively, with 9 bases between them. The CDR3 extends over 12 amino acids. This CDR3 reads CSARDWGETQYF. The CDR3 region has the DNA TGCAGTGCTAGGGATTGGGGAGAGACCCAGTACTTC.

This clonotype was seen a few times. The chain recombines TRBV28 with TRBJ2-7, with TRBD1 identical over 9 bases. The V and J ends lost 3 bases and 7 bases, in that order; junction bases with no gene match: 7. Germline V gives CDR1 MDHEN, CDR2 SYDVKM. The CDR3 runs 14 residues. The DNA for the CDR3 is TGTGCCAGCAGTTTCCGACAGGGGGTTGGGGAGCAGTACTTC. Its protein product is CASSFRQGVGEQYF.

This clonotype was observed a few times. The chain recombines TRBV10-3 with TRBJ1-2; 7 bases are shared with TRBD1. There are 15 residues in the CDR3. Germline V gives CDR1 ENHRY, CDR2 SYGVKD. V dropped 6 bases and J dropped 1; count of bases not matched to a gene: 8. CDR3 loop: CAIRATGKGNYGYTF. The CDR3 coding sequence is TGTGCCATCAGGGCGACAGGGAAGGGTAACTATGGCTACACCTTC.

This clonotype has at least ten counts. The chain joins TRBV6-1 to TRBJ2-7, with 9 bases lining up with TRBD1. The trim removed 4 bases at V and 4 bases at J, leaving 8 bases unmatched. The germline V gene has CDR1 MNHNS and CDR2 SASEGT. This CDR3 has 15 residues. As DNA, the CDR3 is TGTGCCAGCAGTGCAGGGACAGGGAGAGGGTACGAGCAGTACTTC. Protein sequence: CASSAGTGRGYEQYF.

This clonotype was picked up a small number of times. The chain employs TRBV29-1 and TRBJ1-1; no clear D gene. V dropped 4 bases and J dropped 5 bases, with 14 bases sitting between them. Germline CDR1 is SQVTM and CDR2 is ANQGSEA. The CDR3 covers 13 residues. CDR3 coding DNA: TGCAGCGTTGTTCGGGGAAGGGCGACTGAAGCTTTCTTT. Amino acid sequence: CSVVRGRATEAFF.

The rearrangement uses TRBV7-9 and TRBJ1-5; no clear D. Trimming took off 5 bases at V and 3 bases at J, with 5 bases between the two ends. The CDR3 is made up of 12 amino acids. The germline V gene encodes CDR1 SEHNR and CDR2 FQNEAQ (reference sequence). The CDR3 here is CASSLTNQPQHF. The DNA of the CDR3 is TGTGCCAGCAGCCTAACCAATCAGCCCCAGCATTTT.

This clonotype has ten or more counts. The gene calls are TRBV29-1 and TRBJ1-5; D is undetermined. The CDR3 contains 13 residues. V lost 4 bases to trimming and J lost 7 bases, with 14 bases between them. Germline CDR1 SQVTM, CDR2 ANQGSEA. The CDR3 coding sequence is TGCAGCGTTGGATTGCAGGTCGGGCAGCCCCAGCATTTT. Translated, it gives CSVGLQVGQPQHF.

This clonotype was recorded a few times. J is TRBJ2-1 and V is TRBV28; D might be TRBD1 or TRBD2, each matching 5 bases. This CDR3 comprises 12 residues. The germline CDR1 and CDR2 sequences are MDHEN and SYDVKM. Trimming stripped 6 bases from V and 8 bases from J, with 11 bases between. CDR3 nucleotides: TGTGCCAGCAGGGGACCAGCCCATGAGCAGTTCTTC. Translating gives CASRGPAHEQFF.

This clonotype was observed a few times. The rearrangement joins TRBV19 to TRBJ2-2, with 7 bases that match TRBD2. After removal of 3 bases from V and 1 base from J, the junction contained 5 bases not matched to a gene. Germline CDR1 LNHDA, CDR2 SQIVND (reference sequence). This CDR3 has 16 amino acids. The CDR3 DNA is TGTGCCAGTAGTATCGGGGTAGCGGGGAACACCGGGGAGCTGTTTTTT. Protein sequence: CASSIGVAGNTGELFF.

This clonotype was found many times. V and J are TRBV28 and TRBJ2-7, with D possibly being TRBD2 (6 bases). This CDR3 has 14 residues. The V and J ends lost 6 bases and 1 base respectively, with 13 bases between them. CDR1 is MDHEN, CDR2 SYDVKM, per germline. The CDR3 DNA reads as TGTGCCAGCAGCGGGGGAAGACCTTCCTACGAGCAGTACTTC. Its translation is CASSGGRPSYEQYF.

In its sample, this clonotype was seen a few times. Here the CDR3 DNA reads TGTGCCAGCAGTTTAGAAGCCTTAGGCGGGATGGAACTGTTTTTT. Translation gives CASSLEALGGMELFF. The rearrangement uses TRBV12-3 or TRBV12-4 and TRBJ1-4; D remains ambiguous. The CDR3 loop spans 15 amino acids. V lost 1 base, J lost 12 bases, and 18 bases lay in between.

The chain employs TRBV13 and TRBJ2-5; 8 nucleotides align to TRBD1. The V segment lost 5 bases and the J segment 4 bases; nucleotides outside the gene matches: 9. This CDR3 contains 15 residues. Looked up from germline, CDR1 is PRHDT and CDR2 is FYEKMQ (reference sequence). As DNA, the CDR3 is TGTGCCAGCAGCCTGGCCCGACAGGGGAGAGAGACCCAGTACTTC. This sequence encodes CASSLARQGRETQYF.

This clonotype was counted at least ten times. V is TRBV20-1 and J is TRBJ2-7; TRBD2 matches at 16 bases. The CDR3 sequence is 21 residues long. After removal of 6 bases from V and 4 bases from J, the junction contained 24 bases not matched to a gene. CDR1 and CDR2 from the germline V gene are DFQATT and SNEGSKA (reference sequence). The chain's CDR3 is CSAITAFGTSGRGGTNYEQYF. As DNA, the CDR3 is TGCAGTGCCATAACCGCTTTTGGGACTAGCGGGAGGGGAGGGACCAATTACGAGCAGTACTTC.

As DNA, the CDR3 is TGTGCCAGCAGCTTAACCCCATTAGCGGGAGGGGGGGCAGATACGCAGTATTTT. Encoded protein: CASSLTPLAGGGADTQYF. This chain connects TRBV7-3 to TRBJ2-3; 11 bases map to TRBD2. The germline V gene encodes CDR1 SGHTA and CDR2 FQGTGA. Losses at the gene ends were 0 bases for V and 4 bases for J; bases not matched to a gene: 9. There are 18 residues in the CDR3.

This clonotype has a count of ten or more. This chain connects TRBV7-2 to TRBJ2-7, with D tentatively TRBD2 (6 bases). This CDR3 contains 14 residues. Germline-derived CDR1 and CDR2 are SGHTA and FQGNSA. Trimming shortened V by 5 bases and J by 5 bases, and 16 bases separated the two germline ends. The CDR3 DNA follows: TGTGCCAGCAGCCCCCGACTAGTGCTGCACGAGCAGTACTTC. Its protein product is CASSPRLVLHEQYF.